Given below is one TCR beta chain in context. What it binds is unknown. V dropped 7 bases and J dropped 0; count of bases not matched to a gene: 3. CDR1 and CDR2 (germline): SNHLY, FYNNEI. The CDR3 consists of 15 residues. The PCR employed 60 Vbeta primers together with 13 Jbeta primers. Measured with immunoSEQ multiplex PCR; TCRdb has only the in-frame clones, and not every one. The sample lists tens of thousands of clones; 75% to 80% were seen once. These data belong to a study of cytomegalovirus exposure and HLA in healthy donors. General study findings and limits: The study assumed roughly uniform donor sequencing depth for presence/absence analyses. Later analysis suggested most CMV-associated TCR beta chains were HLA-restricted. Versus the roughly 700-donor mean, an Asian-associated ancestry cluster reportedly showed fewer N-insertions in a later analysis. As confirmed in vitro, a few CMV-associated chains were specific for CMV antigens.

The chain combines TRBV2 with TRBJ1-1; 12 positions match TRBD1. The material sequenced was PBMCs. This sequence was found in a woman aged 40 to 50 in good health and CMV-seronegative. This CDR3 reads CASKGTGGLNTEAFF. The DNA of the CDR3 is TGTGCCAGCAAAGGGACAGGGGGCTTGAACACTGAAGCTTTCTTT.